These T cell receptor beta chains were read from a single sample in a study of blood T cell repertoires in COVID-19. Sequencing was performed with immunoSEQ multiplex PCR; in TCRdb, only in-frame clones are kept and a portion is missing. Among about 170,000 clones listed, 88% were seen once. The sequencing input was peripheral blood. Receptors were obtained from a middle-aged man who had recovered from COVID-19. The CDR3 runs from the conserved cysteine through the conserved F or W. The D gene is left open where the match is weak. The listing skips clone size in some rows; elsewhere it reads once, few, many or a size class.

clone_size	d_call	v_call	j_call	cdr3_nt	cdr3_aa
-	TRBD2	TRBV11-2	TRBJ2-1	TGTGCCAGCAGCGCCAGGCTAGCGGTGTACAATGAGCAGTTCTTC	CASSARLAVYNEQFF
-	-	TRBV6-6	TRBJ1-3	TGTGCCAGCAGTCTAGCCGGGGGAAACACCATATATTTT	CASSLAGGNTIYF
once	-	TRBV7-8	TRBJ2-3	TGTGCCAGCAGCCTCAGCGCCCCAGATACGCAGTATTTT	CASSLSAPDTQYF
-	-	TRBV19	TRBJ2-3	TGTGCCAGTAGCCGTCTAGGTACAGATACGCAGTATTTT	CASSRLGTDTQYF
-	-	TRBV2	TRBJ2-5	TGTGCCAGCAATCGGAGGGAGAGGGAGACCCAGTACTTC	CASNRRERETQYF
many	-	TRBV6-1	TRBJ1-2	TGTGCCAGCAGTGAAAACTTAAGAACGGATGGCTACACCTTC	CASSENLRTDGYTF
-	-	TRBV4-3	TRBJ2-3	TGCGCCAGCAGCCAAGATCGTCCAGGGACAAGCACAGATACGCAGTATTTT	CASSQDRPGTSTDTQYF
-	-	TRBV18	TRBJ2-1	TGTGCCAGCTCACCACTTAGGGGTAGCGGCGAGCAGTTCTTC	CASSPLRGSGEQFF
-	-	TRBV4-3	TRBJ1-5	TGCGCCAGCAGCCGGCAGATTGATCAGCCCCAGCATTTT	CASSRQIDQPQHF
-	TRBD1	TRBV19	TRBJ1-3	TGTGCCAGTACGGGACAGCGCTTATACTCTGGAAACACCATATATTTT	CASTGQRLYSGNTIYF
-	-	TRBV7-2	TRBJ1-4	TGTGCCAGCAGCTTAGCCCAGGGGAGGGGTGAAAAACTGTTTTTT	CASSLAQGRGEKLFF
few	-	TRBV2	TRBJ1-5	TGTGCCAGCAGTCCCGCAGGGGGCAATCAGCCCCAGCATTTT	CASSPAGGNQPQHF
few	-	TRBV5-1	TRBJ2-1	TGCGCCAGCAGCATAGGGGGTTTCTCCTACAATGAGCAGTTCTTC	CASSIGGFSYNEQFF
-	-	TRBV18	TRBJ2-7	TGTGCCAGCTCACCAGCAGACAGCTCCTACGAGCAGTACTTC	CASSPADSSYEQYF
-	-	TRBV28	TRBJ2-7	TGTGCCAGCACCCCAGGGGGGATCTACGAGCAGTACTTC	CASTPGGIYEQYF
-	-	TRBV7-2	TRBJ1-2	TGTGCCAGCAGCTTGGGCAGGAACTATGGCTACACCTTC	CASSLGRNYGYTF
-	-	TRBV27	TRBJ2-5	TGTGCCAGCAGTTTAGTGGGCCAAGGCAGGAAAGAGACCCAGTACTTC	CASSLVGQGRKETQYF
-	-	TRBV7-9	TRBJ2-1	TGTGCCAGCAGCGCTGCAGGGTACAATGAGCAGTTCTTC	CASSAAGYNEQFF
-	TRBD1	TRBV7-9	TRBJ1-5	TGTGCCAGCAGCTCGGGGACAGGGGGGAATCAGCCCCAGCATTTT	CASSSGTGGNQPQHF
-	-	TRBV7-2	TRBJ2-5	TGTGCCAGCAGCCCAACCCCCCTCACTAGAGCCGAGACCCAGTACTTC	CASSPTPLTRAETQYF
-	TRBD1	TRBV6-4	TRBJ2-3	TGTGCCAGCAGTGACTCGATACAAGAGACAGGGCGCACAGATACGCAGTATTTT	CASSDSIQETGRTDTQYF
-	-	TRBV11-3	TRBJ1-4	TGTGCCAGCAGTAGGGAGGAGGTATCGTCGCAAGGCGAAAAACTGTTTTTT	CASSREEVSSQGEKLFF
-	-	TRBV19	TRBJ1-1	TGTGCCAGTAAGGTGGCGGGTGAAGCTTTCTTT	CASKVAGEAFF
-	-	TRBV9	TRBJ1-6	TGTGCCAGCAGCCCCGACTCAAGGGGGACACCGATTGGAGGAAATTCACCCCTCCACTTT	CASSPDSRGTPIGGNSPLHF
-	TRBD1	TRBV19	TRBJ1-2	TGTGCCAGTAGTGAGGGACAGACTATCTATGGCTACACCTTC	CASSEGQTIYGYTF
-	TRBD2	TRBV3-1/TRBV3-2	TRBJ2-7	TGTGCCAGCAGCCAAGATCTTTTAGCGGGGGGTCCCGCCTACGAGCAGTACTTC	CASSQDLLAGGPAYEQYF
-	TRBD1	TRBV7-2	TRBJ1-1	TGTGCCAGCAGCCGTACAGGGGGCTGGGGCACTGAAGCTTTCTTT	CASSRTGGWGTEAFF
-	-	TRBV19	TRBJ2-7	TGTGCCAGTAGTATGACGGGAACCAGGTGGGAGCAGTACTTC	CASSMTGTRWEQYF
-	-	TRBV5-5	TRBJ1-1	TGTGCCAGCATTCAGGCTAACACTGAAGCTTTCTTT	CASIQANTEAFF
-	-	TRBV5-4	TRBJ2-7	TGTGCCAGCAGCGCTGGGACAAGCCCCTACGAGCAGTACTTC	CASSAGTSPYEQYF
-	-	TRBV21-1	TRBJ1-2	TGTGCCAGCAGCGCCAGGCAGGGGGTCTATGGCTACACCTTC	CASSARQGVYGYTF
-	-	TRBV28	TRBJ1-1	TGTGCCAGCAGCCTGCTAAAGTCCGATCGCCCTGAAGCTTTCTTT	CASSLLKSDRPEAFF
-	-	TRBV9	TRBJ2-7	TGTGCCAGCAGCCCAAACAGGGTTGACGAGCAGTACTTC	CASSPNRVDEQYF
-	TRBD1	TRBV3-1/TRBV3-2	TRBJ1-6	TGTGCCAGCAGCCAAGTCATGGCAGGGGGCGCGAAAAATTCACCCCTCCACTTT	CASSQVMAGGAKNSPLHF
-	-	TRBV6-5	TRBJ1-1	TGTGCCAGCAGTTACGGGCAGATGAACACTGAAGCTTTCTTT	CASSYGQMNTEAFF
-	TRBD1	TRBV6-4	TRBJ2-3	TGTGCCACCAGAAGACAGGGATTTACAGATACGCAGTATTTT	CATRRQGFTDTQYF
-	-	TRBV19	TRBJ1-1	TGTGCCAGTAGTACCCTCGCGGCCAACACTGAAGCTTTCTTT	CASSTLAANTEAFF
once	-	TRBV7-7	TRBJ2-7	TGTGCCAGCAGCCCCTTAGGAGACTACGAGCAGTACTTC	CASSPLGDYEQYF
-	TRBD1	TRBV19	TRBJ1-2	TGTGCCAGTAGTACGGGACAGGGGGCGCGTGGCTACACCTTC	CASSTGQGARGYTF
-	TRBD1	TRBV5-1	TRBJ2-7	TGCGCCAGCAGCTTCTTTTTGCCCTCCGGGACAGGGATCCACGAGCAGTACTTC	CASSFFLPSGTGIHEQYF
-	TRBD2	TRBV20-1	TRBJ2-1	TGCAGTGCTAGTCCTGTGGGACTAGAGGTCGGGAATGAGCAGTTCTTC	CSASPVGLEVGNEQFF
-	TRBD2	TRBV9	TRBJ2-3	TGTGCCAGCAGCGTAGTAGGAGGGAGGGGCACAGATACGCAGTATTTT	CASSVVGGRGTDTQYF
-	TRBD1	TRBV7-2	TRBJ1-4	TGTGCCAGCAGCTTAGGAGGGACAGGTTACAATGAAAAACTGTTTTTT	CASSLGGTGYNEKLFF
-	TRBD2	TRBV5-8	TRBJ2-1	TGTGCCAGCAGCTTGGGGGGACTAGCGGGGTACAATGAGCAGTTCTTC	CASSLGGLAGYNEQFF
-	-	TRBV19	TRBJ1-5	TGTGCCAGTAGAGACGGACAGTCTAATAGCAATCAGCCCCAGCATTTT	CASRDGQSNSNQPQHF
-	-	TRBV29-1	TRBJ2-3	TGCAGCGTGGCGGTGAGCACAGATACGCAGTATTTT	CSVAVSTDTQYF
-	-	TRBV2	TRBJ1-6	TGTGCCAGCAGTGAAGTGAGGAATTCACCCCTCCACTTT	CASSEVRNSPLHF
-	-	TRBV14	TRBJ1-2	TGTGCCAGCAGCCAAGATCGAACAGAGCCTAACTATGGCTACACCTTC	CASSQDRTEPNYGYTF
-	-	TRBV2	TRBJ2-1	TGTGCCAGCAGTGAGAACGCCCTTTTAGGGGATGAGCAGTTCTTC	CASSENALLGDEQFF
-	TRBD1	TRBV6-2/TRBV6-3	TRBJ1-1	TGTGCCAGCAGTAGGGGGCAGGGGTTTATCGGCACTGAAGCTTTCTTT	CASSRGQGFIGTEAFF
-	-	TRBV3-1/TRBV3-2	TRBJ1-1	TGTGCCAGCAGCCAAGAGGACAGATTGAACACTGAAGCTTTCTTT	CASSQEDRLNTEAFF
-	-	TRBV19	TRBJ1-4	TGTGCCAGTAGTATAAGGGAGAGGAGTGAAAAACTGTTTTTT	CASSIRERSEKLFF
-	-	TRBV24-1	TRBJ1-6	TGTGCCACCAGTGGGAGAGACAGGAATTCACCCCTCCACTTT	CATSGRDRNSPLHF
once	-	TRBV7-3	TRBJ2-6	TGTGCCAGCAGCCCCCATGTGTCATCTGGGGCCAACGTCCTGACTTTC	CASSPHVSSGANVLTF
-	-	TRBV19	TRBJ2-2	TGTGCCAGTAGAGAACTGACGGGACATCCTTTCACCGGGGAGCTGTTTTTT	CASRELTGHPFTGELFF
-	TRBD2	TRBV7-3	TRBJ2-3	TGTGCCAGCAGCTTAACGGGACTAGCGACAGATACGCAGTATTTT	CASSLTGLATDTQYF
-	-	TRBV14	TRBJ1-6	TGTGCCAGCAGCCAAGATCCAGGTTTTGGGTCACCCCTCCACTTT	CASSQDPGFGSPLHF